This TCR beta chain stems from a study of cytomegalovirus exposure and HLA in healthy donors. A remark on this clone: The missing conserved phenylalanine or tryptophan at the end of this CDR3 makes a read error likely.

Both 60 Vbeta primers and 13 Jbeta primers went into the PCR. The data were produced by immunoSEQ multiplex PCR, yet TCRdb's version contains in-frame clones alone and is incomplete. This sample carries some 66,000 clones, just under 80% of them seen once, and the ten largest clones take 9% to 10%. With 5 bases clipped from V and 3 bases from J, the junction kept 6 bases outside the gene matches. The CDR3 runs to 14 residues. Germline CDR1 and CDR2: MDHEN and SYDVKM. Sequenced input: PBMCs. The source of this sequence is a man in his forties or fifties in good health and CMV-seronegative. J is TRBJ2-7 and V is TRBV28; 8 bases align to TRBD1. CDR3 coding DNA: TGTGCCAGCAGTCCCCACAGGGGGGTCTACGAGCAGTACTCC. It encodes CASSPHRGVYEQYS.